This T cell receptor (beta chain) comes out of a study of cytomegalovirus exposure and HLA in healthy donors. Trimming at V came to 2 bases and at J to 4 bases, leaving 4 bases not matched to a gene. This CDR3 spans 16 amino acids. Germline V CDR1 and CDR2: SGHNT, YYREEE (reference sequence). General observations from the study: One variant, a missense change in DCLRE1C, was linked in a later analysis to TCR beta V- and J-gene trimming. Several of the most significant clusters appeared, in a later analysis, to be linked to common viral pathogens.

The PCR was carried out with 60 Vbeta primers and 13 Jbeta primers. TCRdb's copy holds only in-frame clones and misses some; the assay was immunoSEQ multiplex PCR. This repertoire includes 130,000 to 150,000 clones. On this clone: Its antigen remains unidentified.

The receptor was isolated from a woman in her forties or fifties in good health and CMV-seronegative. The gene calls are TRBV5-4 and TRBJ2-5; the match to TRBD2 covers 14 bases. The sample consisted of PBMCs. The CDR3 reads CASSFGTSGSGETQYF. In DNA, the CDR3 is TGTGCCAGCAGCTTCGGGACTAGCGGGAGTGGAGAGACCCAGTACTTC.